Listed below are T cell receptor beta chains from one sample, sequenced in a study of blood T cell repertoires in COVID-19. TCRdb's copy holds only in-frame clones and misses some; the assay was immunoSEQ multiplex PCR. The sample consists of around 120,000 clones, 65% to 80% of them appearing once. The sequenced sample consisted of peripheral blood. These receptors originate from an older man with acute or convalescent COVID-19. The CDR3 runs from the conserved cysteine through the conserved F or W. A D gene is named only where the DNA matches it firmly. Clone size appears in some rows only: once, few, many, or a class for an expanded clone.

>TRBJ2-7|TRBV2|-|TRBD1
TGTGCCAGCAGGGGACAGGTATCCTACGAGCAGTACTTC
CASRGQVSYEQYF
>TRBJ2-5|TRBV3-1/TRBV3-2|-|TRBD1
TGTGCCAGCAGAAAAAGGCCACAGGGGCAAGAGACCCAGTACTTC
CASRKRPQGQETQYF
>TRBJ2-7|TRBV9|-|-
TGTGCCAGCGGTCGGGACAACTCCTACGAGCAGTACTTC
CASGRDNSYEQYF
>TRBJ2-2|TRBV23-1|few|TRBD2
TGCGCCAGCAGTCAATGGCAAAGACTAGCGGGAGGGCACACCGGGGAGCTGTTTTTT
CASSQWQRLAGGHTGELFF
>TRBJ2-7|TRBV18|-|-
TGTGCCAGCTTAATACAGAGCTGCTACGAGCAGTACTTC
CASLIQSCYEQYF
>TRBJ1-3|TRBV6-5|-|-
TGTGCCAGCAGCTCCGGGTCCTCTGGAAACACCATATATTTT
CASSSGSSGNTIYF
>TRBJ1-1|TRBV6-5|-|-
TGTGCCAGCAGTTACACGACAGGTGATGACACTGAAGCTTTCTTT
CASSYTTGDDTEAFF
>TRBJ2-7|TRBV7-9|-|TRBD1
TGTGCCAGCAGCAGAGGGACAGGGCAAGAGCAGTACTTC
CASSRGTGQEQYF
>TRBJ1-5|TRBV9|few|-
TGTGCCAGCAGCGTAGGAGATGAGAATAGCAATCAGCCCCAGCATTTT
CASSVGDENSNQPQHF
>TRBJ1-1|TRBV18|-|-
TGTGCCAGCTCACCACTTGGGGAGGGCACTGAAGCTTTCTTT
CASSPLGEGTEAFF
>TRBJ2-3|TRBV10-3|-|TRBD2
TGTGCCATCAACTCAGGACTAGCGGGGGGGTCTAGCACAGATACGCAGTATTTT
CAINSGLAGGSSTDTQYF
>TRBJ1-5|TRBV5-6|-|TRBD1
TGTGCCAGCAGCTGGGGGACAGGGTCCAATCAGCCCCAGCATTTT
CASSWGTGSNQPQHF
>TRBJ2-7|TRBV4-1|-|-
TGCGCCAGCAGCCCCTCTATGGGGGGATGGGCCTACGAGCAGTACTTC
CASSPSMGGWAYEQYF
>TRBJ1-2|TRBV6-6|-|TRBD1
TGTGCCAGCAAATCCGGGGACAGTGACTATGGCTACACCTTC
CASKSGDSDYGYTF
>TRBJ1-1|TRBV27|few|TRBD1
TGTGCCAGCAAAATGTTGAGGGACAGGGGGCGCGGCACTGAAGCTTTCTTT
CASKMLRDRGRGTEAFF
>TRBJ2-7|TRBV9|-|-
TGTGCCACCAAGACGGGTACCTACGAGCAGTACTTC
CATKTGTYEQYF
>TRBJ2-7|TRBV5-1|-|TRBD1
TGCGCCAGCAGCTTGGCCAACGCAGGGGGCTTCGACGAGCAGTACTTC
CASSLANAGGFDEQYF
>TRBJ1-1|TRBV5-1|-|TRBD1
TGCGCCAGCAGCGGGGACAGGGGCGCTGAAGCTTTCTTT
CASSGDRGAEAFF
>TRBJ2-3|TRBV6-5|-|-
TGTGCCAGCAGGACCGACTGGAGCACAGATACGCAGTATTTT
CASRTDWSTDTQYF
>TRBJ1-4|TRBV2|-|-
TGTGCCAGCAGTGAATTCGACCCCGAGGATGAAAAACTGTTTTTT
CASSEFDPEDEKLFF